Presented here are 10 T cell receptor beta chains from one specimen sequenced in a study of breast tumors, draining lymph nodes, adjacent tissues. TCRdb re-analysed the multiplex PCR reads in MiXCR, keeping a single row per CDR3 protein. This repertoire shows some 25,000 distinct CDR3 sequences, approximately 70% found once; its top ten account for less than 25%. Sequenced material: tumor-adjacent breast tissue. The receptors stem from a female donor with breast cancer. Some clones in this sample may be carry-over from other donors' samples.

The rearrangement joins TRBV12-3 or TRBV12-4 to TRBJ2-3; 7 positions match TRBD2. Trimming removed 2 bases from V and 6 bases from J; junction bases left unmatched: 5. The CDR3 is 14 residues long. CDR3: CASSLTSVSDTQYF. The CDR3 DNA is TGTGCCAGCAGTTTAACTAGCGTCTCGGATACGCAGTATTTT.

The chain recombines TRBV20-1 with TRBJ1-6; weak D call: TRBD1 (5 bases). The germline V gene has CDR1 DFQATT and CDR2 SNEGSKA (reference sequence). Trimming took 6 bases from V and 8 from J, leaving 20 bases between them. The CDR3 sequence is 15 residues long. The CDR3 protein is CSAPFREGRDSPLHF. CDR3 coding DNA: TGCAGTGCCCCCTTTCGGGAGGGCAGGGATTCACCCCTCCACTTT.

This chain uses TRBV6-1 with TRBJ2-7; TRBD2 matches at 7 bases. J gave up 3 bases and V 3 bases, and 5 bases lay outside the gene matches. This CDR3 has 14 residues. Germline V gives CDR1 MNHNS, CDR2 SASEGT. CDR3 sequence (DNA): TGTGCCAGCAGTGAGGCTGGGGGGGACTACGAGCAGTACTTC. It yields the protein CASSEAGGDYEQYF.

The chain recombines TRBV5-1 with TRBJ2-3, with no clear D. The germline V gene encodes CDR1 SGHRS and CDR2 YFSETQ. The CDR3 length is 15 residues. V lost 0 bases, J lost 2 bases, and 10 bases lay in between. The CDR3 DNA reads TGCGCCAGCAGCTTGGGGGCCTCGAACACAGATACGCAGTATTTT. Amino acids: CASSLGASNTDTQYF.

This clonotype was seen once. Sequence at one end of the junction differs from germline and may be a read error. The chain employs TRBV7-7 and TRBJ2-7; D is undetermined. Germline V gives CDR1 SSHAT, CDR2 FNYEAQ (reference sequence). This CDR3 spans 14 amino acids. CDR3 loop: CASSLKPNSIEQYF. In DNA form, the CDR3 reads TGTGCTAGCAGCTTAAAGCCTAATTCCATCGAGCAGTACTTC.

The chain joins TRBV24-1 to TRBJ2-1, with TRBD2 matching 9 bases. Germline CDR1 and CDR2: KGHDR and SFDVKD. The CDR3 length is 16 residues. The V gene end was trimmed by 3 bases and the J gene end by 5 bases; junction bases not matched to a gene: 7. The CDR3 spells CATSDGIAGVHNEQFF. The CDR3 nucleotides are TGTGCCACCAGTGATGGGATAGCGGGAGTTCACAATGAGCAGTTCTTC.

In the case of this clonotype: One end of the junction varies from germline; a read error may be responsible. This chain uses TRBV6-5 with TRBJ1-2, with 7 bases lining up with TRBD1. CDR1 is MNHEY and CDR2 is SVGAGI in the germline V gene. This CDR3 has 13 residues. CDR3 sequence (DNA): TGTGCCAGCAGTCTCACAGGGGTGCGAGGCTACACCTTT. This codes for CASSLTGVRGYTF.

The CDR3 coding sequence is TGTGCCAGCAGTTTAGAGGGGGCTATCGGCTATGGCTACACCTTC. This codes for CASSLEGAIGYGYTF. The J gene is TRBJ1-2, the V gene TRBV12-3 or TRBV12-4; 7 positions agree with TRBD1. Trimming at V came to 1 base and at J to 4 bases, leaving 6 bases not matched to a gene. The CDR3 has 15 residues.

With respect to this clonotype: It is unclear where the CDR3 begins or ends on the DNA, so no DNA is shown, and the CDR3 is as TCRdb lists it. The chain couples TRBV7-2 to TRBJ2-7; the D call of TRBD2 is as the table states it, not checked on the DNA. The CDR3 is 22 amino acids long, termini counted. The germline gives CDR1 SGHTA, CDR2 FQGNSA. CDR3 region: CASSFYICSAPLPGLEAYEQYF.

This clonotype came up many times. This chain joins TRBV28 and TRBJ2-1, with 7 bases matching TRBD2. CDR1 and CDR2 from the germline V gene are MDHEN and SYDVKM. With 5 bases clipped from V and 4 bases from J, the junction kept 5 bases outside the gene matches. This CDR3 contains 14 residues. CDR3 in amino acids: CASSPGTKYNEQFF. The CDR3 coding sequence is TGTGCCAGCAGTCCCGGGACTAAATACAATGAGCAGTTCTTC. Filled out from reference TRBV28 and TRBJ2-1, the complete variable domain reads DVKVTQSSRYLVKRTGEKVFLECVQDMDHENMFWYRQDPGLGLRLIYFSYDVKMKEKGDIPEGYSVSREKKERFSLILESASTNQTSMYLCASSPGTKYNEQFFGPGTRLTVL.